This T cell receptor (beta chain) is drawn from a study of low-dose radiotherapy and immunotherapy resistance in tumors. Study in general: Intravenous cyclophosphamide 200 mg/m2 was given every two weeks, one day before radiation and immunotherapy.

A roughly 19-cycle PCR with a constant-region primer and V-primer adapter amplified TCRs. Each CDR3 protein is one row after TCRdb ran MiXCR on the reads. The sample includes approximately 52,000 distinct CDR3 sequences, around a third of them seen just once. Noted time point: after trial treatment. Described treatment: LDRT plus nivolumab, ipilimumab, low-dose cyclophosphamide and aspirin (RACIN trial). The CDR3 consists of 15 residues. The V end was cut by 6 bases, the J end by 6 bases, with 21 bases between. Germline V gives CDR1 SGHDN, CDR2 FVKESK. This TCR was recovered from a male donor with rectosigmoid adenocarcinoma. The source was PBMCs, collected after low-dose radiotherapy plus immunotherapy. The chain uses TRBV14 and TRBJ2-7, with D perhaps being TRBD1 or TRBD2 (7 bases each). CDR3 sequence reads: CASSQTGRGKGEQYF. CDR3 bases: TGTGCCAGCAGTCAGACAGGGAGGGGGAAGGGCGAGCAGTACTTC.